A selection of T cell receptor beta chains follows, all from one sample in a study of Graves' ophthalmopathy and Graves' hyperthyroidism. TCRdb re-called the multiplex PCR reads with MiXCR, one entry per CDR3 protein. Found here are about 340,000 distinct CDR3 sequences, 17% of them singletons; the top ten hold roughly 12%. Input material: peripheral blood. These receptors were obtained from an adult man with Graves' ophthalmopathy. CDR3s include the opening cysteine and the closing phenylalanine or tryptophan. The order of the fields is clone size, J gene, V gene, D gene, CDR3 protein, CDR3 DNA. The D gene is left open where the match is weak. Clone size is given for some rows only: seen once, a few or many times, or a class if the clone is expanded.

>many|TRBJ1-1|TRBV11-2|.
CASSPGGVADTEAFF
TGTGCCAGCAGCCCCGGGGGGGTTGCGGACACTGAAGCTTTCTTT
>many|TRBJ2-7|TRBV12-3/TRBV12-4|.
CASSQTGRGYEQYF
TGTGCCAGCAGTCAGACAGGGAGGGGATACGAGCAGTACTTC
>many|TRBJ1-2|TRBV11-2|.
CASSVDRLDYGYTF
TGTGCCAGCAGCGTCGACAGGTTGGACTATGGCTACACCTTC
>.|TRBJ1-1|TRBV6-5|.
CASSYLWSTEAFF
TGTGCCAGCAGTTACCTTTGGAGCACTGAAGCTTTCTTT
>many|TRBJ1-1|TRBV5-1|TRBD1
CASSSGQALIEAFF
TGCGCCAGCAGCTCAGGACAGGCTCTGATTGAAGCTTTCTTT
>many|TRBJ2-7|TRBV6-2/TRBV6-3|TRBD2
CASTPFPFLGSASGGHEQYF
TGTGCCAGCACCCCGTTTCCTTTTTTGGGATCGGCTAGCGGGGGCCACGAGCAGTACTTC
>many|TRBJ2-5|TRBV24-1|.
CATSDPTTQYF
TGTGCCACCAGTGATCCTACGACCCAGTACTTC
>many|TRBJ2-4|TRBV4-1|TRBD1
CASSQAPGTAQYF
TGCGCCAGCAGCCAAGCCCCAGGGACAGCTCAGTACTTC
>many|TRBJ2-5|TRBV10-3|.
CAISEPDSGETQYF
TGTGCCATCAGTGAGCCAGACTCCGGAGAGACCCAGTACTTC
>many|TRBJ2-7|TRBV7-8|TRBD2
CASSLAPMGGGGSYEQYF
TGTGCCAGCAGCTTAGCCCCTATGGGAGGCGGGGGCTCCTACGAGCAGTACTTC
>.|TRBJ2-7|TRBV15|.
CATSRDKGDSYEQYF
TGTGCCACCAGCAGAGATAAAGGAGACAGTTACGAGCAGTACTTC
>few|TRBJ1-1|TRBV27|.
CASSQTGSTEAFF
TGTGCCAGCAGTCAGACGGGGAGCACTGAAGCTTTCTTT
>many|TRBJ1-1|TRBV5-5|.
CASSLILRTEAFF
TGTGCCAGCAGCTTGATTCTGCGCACTGAAGCTTTCTTT
>many|TRBJ1-1|TRBV5-8|.
CASSLKGLRKEAFF
TGTGCCAGCAGCTTGAAGGGGCTCCGGAAAGAAGCTTTCTTT
>many|TRBJ2-2|TRBV30|TRBD1
CAWSRGTGLGGELFF
TGTGCCTGGAGCAGAGGGACAGGGCTGGGCGGGGAGCTGTTTTTT
>many|TRBJ2-5|TRBV29-1|.
CSVMWQGVETQYF
TGCAGCGTTATGTGGCAGGGAGTAGAGACCCAGTACTTC
>.|TRBJ2-7|TRBV11-1|TRBD2
CASSLSQTSGREYEQYF
TGTGCCAGCAGCTTATCCCAAACTAGCGGGAGAGAATACGAGCAGTACTTC
>many|TRBJ2-5|TRBV29-1|.
CSVTQSWGQETQYF
TGCAGCGTGACACAGTCCTGGGGCCAAGAGACCCAGTACTTC
>.|TRBJ2-2|TRBV5-1|.
CASSSQAIGELFF
TGCGCCAGCAGCTCGCAGGCTATCGGGGAGCTGTTTTTT
>many|TRBJ1-3|TRBV7-6|.
CASSLATERNTIYF
TGTGCCAGCAGCTTAGCGACAGAAAGAAACACCATATATTTT
>many|TRBJ2-7|TRBV30|.
CAWGPPPTYEQYF
TGTGCCTGGGGTCCACCCCCTACCTACGAGCAGTACTTC
>many|TRBJ1-5|TRBV19|.
CASSISGIGVKQPQHF
TGTGCCAGTAGTATTTCCGGGATTGGGGTCAAACAGCCCCAGCATTTT
>many|TRBJ2-7|TRBV28|.
CASTPSHVYEQYF
TGTGCCAGCACCCCCTCCCATGTCTACGAGCAGTACTTC
>many|TRBJ2-7|TRBV10-3|.
CAISDNPSYEQYF
TGTGCCATCAGTGACAACCCCTCCTACGAGCAGTACTTC
>many|TRBJ2-7|TRBV10-3|TRBD2
CAISGSSGGAYEQYF
TGTGCCATCAGTGGGTCTAGCGGGGGGGCCTACGAGCAGTACTTC
>.|TRBJ1-2|TRBV6-5|.
CASSLTRDNYGYTF
TGTGCCAGCAGTCTAACTCGGGACAACTATGGCTACACCTTC
>.|TRBJ1-2|TRBV12-3/TRBV12-4|TRBD1
CASRGQGGGGYTF
TGTGCCAGCAGGGGACAGGGGGGAGGTGGCTACACCTTC
>many|TRBJ1-1|TRBV4-1|TRBD1
CASSQDPRLQGMNTEAFF
TGCGCCAGCAGCCAAGATCCTAGACTACAGGGGATGAACACTGAAGCTTTCTTT
>many|TRBJ2-5|TRBV6-5|TRBD1
CASNRNLGQKETQYF
TGTGCCAGCAACAGAAATTTGGGACAGAAAGAGACCCAGTACTTC
>many|TRBJ1-1|TRBV9|.
CASSPNPTEAFF
TGTGCCAGCAGCCCAAATCCCACTGAAGCTTTCTTT